The clone carrying this T cell receptor (beta chain) appeared a few times. The target antigen is unknown. Alongside a J-beta primer mix, a sample-barcoded 5' primer served in a second PCR lasting about 7 to 12 cycles. TCRdb fed the 5' RACE reads into MiXCR, producing one record per CDR3 protein. The table has approximately 1.5 million distinct CDR3 sequences, roughly 43% seen once. This entry belongs to a study of blood T cells in healthy people across ages. Study summary: There was about one barcoded beta molecule captured by template switching per two T cells.

The V and J ends lost 4 bases and 8 bases, in that order; junction bases with no gene match: 7. Germline CDR1 MGHDK, CDR2 SYGVNS. The CDR3 spans 14 residues. The study's findings and limits: Long-lived donors carried more naive CD4+ cells and greater diversity than aged donors. Across the age range, TCR beta diversity per million T cells fell in a roughly linear way.

Sequenced sample: blood. The clonotype comes from a woman aged 18-35 years in good health. The V and J genes are TRBV25-1 and TRBJ1-4; 7 bases are shared with TRBD1. The CDR3 nucleotides read TGTGCCAGCAGTGCTAGGACAGGAGGGGAAAAACTGTTTTTT. It codes for CASSARTGGEKLFF.